The T cell receptor (beta chain) under discussion was sequenced for a study of shared clonotypes between healthy human individuals. Looking at the study overall: CD8 memory received one plate per donor, CD8 naive two, CD4 memory three and CD4 naive three.

Comment on this clone: At one end, the junction sequence differs from germline, possibly due to a read error.

Only CD45RO-negative cells positively selected for CCR7 counted as naive CD8 cells, so terminally differentiated effector memory CD45RA+ cells were excluded. An even split of each subset's genomic DNA across several immunoSEQ plates was performed. TCRdb's table, derived via immunoSEQ multiplex PCR, lists solely in-frame clones and lacks some. This table has just over 2,000,000 clones, over 85% appearing once. The CDR3 is 10 amino acids. The germline V gene encodes CDR1 SGHRS and CDR2 YFSETQ. The chain couples TRBV5-1 to TRBJ2-1; perhaps TRBD1 as D (6 bases). The sequence was collected from a man aged 18 to 30 in good health. What was sequenced was naive CD8+ T cells sorted from blood. The CDR3 DNA reads as TGCGCCAGAATAACAGGGACGCCGCTCTTC. Protein: CARITGTPLF.